A selection of T cell receptor beta chains follows, all from one sample in a study of monozygotic twins with inflammatory bowel disease. TCRdb re-analyzed the 5' RACE reads; it lists each CDR3 protein once, without DNA. Recorded for this sample: approximately 390,000 distinct CDR3 sequences. The sequencing sample was made of blood. The receptors derive from a human donor with ulcerative colitis or Crohn's disease, or a healthy co-twin of an affected twin (not recorded which). Both conserved end residues are part of each CDR3.

TRBJ2-3 | TRBV7-9 | CASSLDATSGPTDTQYF
TRBJ2-2 | TRBV7-2 | CASSLRERDGELFF
TRBJ2-5 | TRBV7-3 | CASSPSAGETQYF
TRBJ2-2 | TRBV29-1 | CSVVSDSTGELFF
TRBJ2-3 | TRBV3-1 | CASSQDLTLTSTDTQYF
TRBJ1-5 | TRBV19 | CASSIDRGRGQPQHF
TRBJ2-7 | TRBV5-1 | CASSLVSGLAGSYEQYF
TRBJ2-2 | TRBV10-3 | CAISVGTQNTGELFF
TRBJ2-6 | TRBV5-1 | CASSLDGPSGANVLTF
TRBJ2-3 | TRBV10-2 | CASSESGSSTDTQYF
TRBJ1-3 | TRBV27 | CASGEATSGNTIYF
TRBJ1-1 | TRBV6-5 | CASSYGTMAGTEAFF
TRBJ2-3 | TRBV7-7 | CASSLGVGQGSWGADTQYF
TRBJ1-1 | TRBV5-1 | CASSFQGQTNTEAFF
TRBJ1-1 | TRBV6-5 | CASSSDRIGYTEAFF
TRBJ2-5 | TRBV12-3/TRBV12-4 | CASMRGGQETQYF
TRBJ1-1 | TRBV12-3/TRBV12-4 | CASSPAPAGNTEAFF
TRBJ2-7 | TRBV5-5 | CASSRDTSYEQYF